Following are 29 T cell receptor beta chains from one sample sequenced in a study of T-cell memory formation after mild COVID-19. TCRdb used MiXCR to reprocess the 5' RACE reads, holding one entry per CDR3 protein. The data contain hundreds of thousands of distinct CDR3 sequences, roughly 22% of them seen just once; the ten biggest clones take up around 9.2%. The sequenced sample was PBMCs or a T cell subset sorted from them (not recorded which). These receptor sequences come from an adult woman who had mild COVID-19 (a few samples of this study predate the infection). Cell type and time point are not known.

The chain carries TRBV20-1 and TRBJ1-1; weak D call: TRBD1 (6 bases). Deletions cut 2 bases from V and 4 bases from J, with 14 bases between. Per the germline V gene, CDR1 is DFQATT and CDR2 is SNEGSKA (reference sequence). CDR3 size: 14 residues. CDR3: CSARKGGPSTEAFF. For the CDR3, the DNA is TGCAGTGCTAGAAAGGGGGGCCCTAGCACTGAAGCTTTCTTT.

This clonotype came up a few times. The chain recombines TRBV5-1 with TRBJ1-1, with 7 bases fitting TRBD1. The CDR3 totals 17 residues. The J segment lost 0 bases and the V segment lost 4 bases, leaving 12 bases of the junction unmatched. The germline gives CDR1 SGHRS, CDR2 YFSETQ. This CDR3 reads CASSPWDSPALNTEAFF. For the CDR3, the DNA is TGCGCCAGCAGCCCGTGGGACAGCCCCGCCTTGAACACTGAAGCTTTCTTT.

V gene TRBV7-6 combines with J gene TRBJ2-3; D gene unclear. V was shortened by 4 bases and J by 4 bases, with 6 bases between the two germline ends. CDR3 size: 12 residues. From germline, CDR1 is SGHVS and CDR2 FNYEAQ. The CDR3 loop is CASSSAADTQYF. The DNA for the CDR3 is TGTGCCAGCAGCTCAGCAGCAGATACGCAGTATTTT. The complete variable domain, with remaining parts taken from reference TRBV7-6 and TRBJ2-3, reads GAGVSQSPRYKVTKRGQDVALRCDPISGHVSLYWYRQALGQGPEFLTYFNYEAQQDKSGLPNDRFSAERPEGSISTLTIQRTEQRDSAMYRCASSSAADTQYFGPGTRLTVL.

The J gene is TRBJ2-2, the V gene TRBV5-1, with no clear D. Trimming cost V 0 bases and J 1 base, with 13 bases left between them. The CDR3 totals 17 residues. Germline CDR1 SGHRS, CDR2 YFSETQ. The CDR3 coding sequence is TGCGCCAGCAGCTTGGTCTGGCAGCAAAGGAACACCGGGGAGCTGTTTTTT. Protein product: CASSLVWQQRNTGELFF. Together with reference TRBV5-1 and TRBJ2-2, the CDR3 gives the full variable domain: KAGVTQTPRYLIKTRGQQVTLSCSPISGHRSVSWYQQTPGQGLQFLFEYFSETQRNKGNFPGRFSGRQFSNSRSEMNVSTLELGDSALYLCASSLVWQQRNTGELFFGEGSRLTVL.

The chain uses TRBV29-1 and TRBJ2-4; weak D call: TRBD2 (6 bases). Trimming stripped 6 bases from V and 6 bases from J, with 12 bases between. This CDR3 has 12 amino acids. Germline assignment: CDR1 SQVTM and CDR2 ANQGSEA. The CDR3 loop reads CSVGGVSNIQYF. The CDR3 DNA reads TGCAGCGTCGGGGGAGTATCAAACATTCAGTACTTC.

A few counts support this clonotype. This sequence joins TRBV18 and TRBJ2-1, with TRBD2 identical over 13 bases. The V and J ends lost 3 bases and 6 bases, in that order; junction bases with no gene match: 5. The length of the CDR3 is 16 residues. Germline V gene lookup returns CDR1 KGHSH and CDR2 LQKENI. CDR3 in amino acids: CASSPELAGGLNEQFF. The CDR3 DNA sequence: TGTGCCAGCTCACCCGAACTAGCGGGAGGGCTCAATGAGCAGTTCTTC.

This chain uses TRBV12-3 or TRBV12-4 with TRBJ2-7; 9 positions agree with TRBD1. With 4 bases clipped from V and 13 bases from J, the junction kept 5 bases outside the gene matches. This CDR3 is built from 11 residues. The CDR3 DNA follows: TGTGCCAGCAGTTCCGGGACAGGGTATTACTTC. Encoded protein: CASSSGTGYYF.

The chain combines TRBV20-1 with TRBJ1-1; possibly TRBD1 for D (5 bases). CDR1 is DFQATT and CDR2 is SNEGSKA in the germline V gene (reference sequence). The CDR3 totals 15 residues. Trimming cost V 0 bases and J 2 bases, with 13 bases left between them. The DNA of the CDR3 is TGCAGTGCTAGAGATACCGGACATACCAACACTGAAGCTTTCTTT. Protein sequence: CSARDTGHTNTEAFF.

The rearrangement links TRBV11-2 to TRBJ2-5; 13 nucleotides match TRBD2. This CDR3 spans 16 amino acids. CDR1 and CDR2 (germline): SGHAT, FQNNGV. V trimming: 6 bases; J trimming: 4 bases; junction bases outside the gene matches: 8. The CDR3 nucleotides are TGTGCCAGCAGATCGACTAGCGGGGGGTGGAGAGAGACCCAGTACTTC. Its protein product is CASRSTSGGWRETQYF.

This clonotype has just a few counts. V gene TRBV4-2 combines with J gene TRBJ1-4, with a tentative D call TRBD1 (5 bases). This CDR3 has 16 residues. V lost 0 bases, J lost 9 bases, and 17 bases lay in between. CDR1 and CDR2 from the germline V gene are LGHNA and YNFKEQ. CDR3 loop: CASSQDRATGGKKLFF. DNA of the CDR3: TGTGCCAGCAGCCAAGATCGGGCCACAGGTGGGAAAAAACTGTTTTTT.

The CDR3 here is CASSLAQGSGIETQYF. The CDR3 region has the DNA TGCGCCAGCAGCTTGGCGCAGGGATCCGGCATAGAGACCCAGTACTTC. The chain couples TRBV5-1 to TRBJ2-5, with a possible D match to TRBD1 (5 bases). The CDR3 sequence is 16 residues long. CDR1 and CDR2 from the germline V gene are SGHRS and YFSETQ. The V end lost 0 bases, the J end lost 4 bases, and 16 bases lay between the germline ends.

The chain recombines TRBV4-1 with TRBJ1-1; D remains unclear. Deletions cut 0 bases from V and 1 base from J, with 9 bases between. This CDR3 is built from 15 residues. Germline CDR1 is MGHRA and CDR2 is YSYEKL. CDR3 residues: CASSQEGNTNTEAFF. The CDR3 coding sequence is TGCGCCAGCAGCCAAGAGGGGAACACGAACACTGAAGCTTTCTTT.

J is TRBJ2-1 and V is TRBV20-1; D possibly corresponds to TRBD2 (6 bases). In germline, CDR1 is DFQATT, CDR2 SNEGSKA (reference sequence). Trimming removed 2 bases from V and 7 bases from J, with 18 bases in between. This CDR3 is built from 15 residues. The CDR3 DNA sequence: TGCAGTGCTAGATTAAGGGTAGCGGTACAAAATGAGCAGTTCTTC. As protein: CSARLRVAVQNEQFF.

The V gene is TRBV5-6, the J gene TRBJ2-1; the D call may be TRBD1 or TRBD2 (5 bases each). The CDR3 sequence is 12 residues long. V was shortened by 3 bases and J by 12 bases, with 13 bases between the two germline ends. Germline CDR1 SGHDT, CDR2 YYEEEE. CDR3 sequence: CASSWDARMQFF. The CDR3 DNA sequence: TGTGCCAGCAGCTGGGACGCCAGGATGCAGTTCTTC. Drawing the rest from reference TRBV5-6 and TRBJ2-1, the complete variable domain is DAGVTQSPTHLIKTRGQQVTLRCSPKSGHDTVSWYQQALGQGPQFIFQYYEEEERQRGNFPDRFSGHQFPNYSSELNVNALLLGDSALYLCASSWDARMQFFGPGTRLTVL.

This clonotype was picked up a small number of times. This chain connects TRBV5-1 to TRBJ2-3; the D is unclear. V lost 4 bases and J 0 bases, leaving 15 bases between the germline ends. Germline loops: CDR1 SGHRS, CDR2 YFSETQ. This CDR3 region has 16 residues. This CDR3 is CASSPRRPPSTDTQYF. The DNA for the CDR3 is TGCGCCAGCAGCCCCCGCCGGCCCCCGAGCACAGATACGCAGTATTTT.

In this sample, this clonotype turned up a few times. The chain couples TRBV5-5 to TRBJ2-1; perhaps TRBD2 as D (6 bases). The V and J ends lost 3 bases and 0 bases respectively, with 16 bases between them. The CDR3 extends over 17 amino acids. From germline, CDR1 is SGHKS and CDR2 YYEKEE (reference sequence). The CDR3 region is CASSSLGGDASYNEQFF. Written as DNA, the CDR3 is TGTGCCAGCAGCTCCCTAGGCGGGGACGCCTCCTACAATGAGCAGTTCTTC.

This clonotype was seen a few times. The V call is TRBV30, the J call TRBJ2-5, with D unclear. The CDR3 contains 16 residues. Trimming removed 1 base from V and 5 bases from J, with 20 bases in between. The germline V gene encodes CDR1 GTSNPN and CDR2 SVGIG (reference sequence). CDR3 amino acids: CAWSESWAGLGETQYF. The CDR3 region has the DNA TGTGCCTGGAGTGAATCCTGGGCAGGCCTCGGGGAGACCCAGTACTTC.

This chain joins TRBV12-3 or TRBV12-4 and TRBJ2-4; D is unclear. Trimming removed 5 bases at V and 8 bases at J, with 10 bases between. The CDR3 loop spans 12 amino acids. The CDR3 region has the DNA TGTGCCAGCAGTATCGTACGGGACATTCAGTACTTC. This sequence encodes CASSIVRDIQYF.

This clonotype was picked up a small number of times. The genes are TRBV4-1 and TRBJ2-7, with 10 bases fitting TRBD1. This CDR3 spans 16 amino acids. CDR1 is MGHRA, CDR2 YSYEKL, per germline. V was clipped by 2 bases and J by 4 bases; unmatched bases: 8. The CDR3 DNA is TGCGCCAGCAGCCAATTCGACAGGGGGCTAAGGTACGAGCAGTACTTC. The encoded protein is CASSQFDRGLRYEQYF.

This clonotype was seen more than once but under ten times. V is TRBV5-6 and J is TRBJ2-1; 10 bases line up with TRBD1. The junction had 8 bases not matched to a gene; V was cut back by 5 bases and J by 3 bases. The CDR3 is made up of 16 amino acids. The germline gives CDR1 SGHDT, CDR2 YYEEEE. The CDR3 protein is CASSQTGQGFYNEQFF. DNA for the CDR3: TGTGCCAGCAGTCAGACGGGACAGGGGTTCTACAATGAGCAGTTCTTC.

The rearrangement uses TRBV4-1 and TRBJ2-3; D may be TRBD1 or TRBD2 (6 bases each). V lost 0 bases and J 6 bases, leaving 19 bases between the germline ends. The CDR3 runs 17 residues. Germline V gene data show CDR1 as MGHRA and CDR2 as YSYEKL. The chain's CDR3 is CASSQDQRKGGWDTQYF. The DNA for the CDR3 is TGCGCCAGCAGCCAAGACCAGAGGAAGGGGGGCTGGGATACGCAGTATTTT.

The chain uses TRBV7-3 and TRBJ2-1; unclear D gene. V was cut by 3 bases and J by 6 bases, with 12 bases left in between. This CDR3 has 14 residues. Germline CDR1 and CDR2: SGHTA and FQGTGA. CDR3 in amino acids: CASSFSSSGNEQFF. In DNA, the CDR3 is TGTGCCAGCAGCTTCTCCTCATCGGGCAATGAGCAGTTCTTC.

Only a few counts were recorded for this clonotype. V and J are TRBV15 and TRBJ2-3; no definite D call. CDR3 length: 15 amino acids. The germline gives CDR1 LNHNV, CDR2 YYDKDF (reference sequence). Trimming cost V 0 bases and J 4 bases, with 11 bases left between them. DNA of the CDR3: TGTGCCACCAGCAGAGAAAGGAGTACGGCAGATACGCAGTATTTT. Protein product: CATSRERSTADTQYF.

The genes are TRBV5-5 and TRBJ2-7; D not certain. In germline, CDR1 is SGHKS, CDR2 YYEKEE (reference sequence). The CDR3 sequence is 15 residues long. Trimming cost V 0 bases and J 2 bases, with 12 bases left between them. In DNA, the CDR3 is TGTGCCAGCAGCTTGGGAGACACCCTTACCTACGAGCAGTACTTC. It encodes CASSLGDTLTYEQYF.

This clonotype was seen only a few times. The chain has TRBV7-2 and TRBJ2-5, with a tentative D call TRBD2 (5 bases). V was clipped by 7 bases and J by 1 base, with 16 bases between them. Germline CDR1 and CDR2: SGHTA and FQGNSA. CDR3 length: 15 residues. The CDR3 DNA reads TGTGCCAGCACCCTAAATCTAGGAGGCCAAGAGACCCAGTACTTC. Amino acids: CASTLNLGGQETQYF.

The chain uses TRBV12-3 or TRBV12-4 and TRBJ1-2; D uncertain. V was shortened by 6 bases and J by 7 bases, with 15 bases between the two germline ends. This CDR3 comprises 13 residues. The CDR3 DNA sequence: TGTGCCAGCAGCCAAAACCCCCCCGGTGGCTACACCTTC. It encodes CASSQNPPGGYTF.

The CDR3 DNA sequence: TGTGCCACCAGCAGAGACGGGGACACCGGGGAGCTGTTTTTT. It is translated as CATSRDGDTGELFF. The chain is built from TRBV15 and TRBJ2-2; a weak D match, TRBD2 (5 bases). CDR3 length: 14 amino acids. Trimming pared 0 bases from V and 3 bases from J, leaving 5 bases between. The V gene's germline CDR1 is LNHNV and CDR2 YYDKDF (reference sequence). Together with reference TRBV15 and TRBJ2-2, the CDR3 gives the full variable domain: DAMVIQNPRYQVTQFGKPVTLSCSQTLNHNVMYWYQQKSSQAPKLLFHYYDKDFNNEADTPDNFQSRRPNTSFCFLDIRSPGLGDTAMYLCATSRDGDTGELFFGEGSRLTVL.

This clonotype was observed a handful of times. The rearrangement uses TRBV9 and TRBJ2-3; the D gene is possibly TRBD2 (6 bases). Germline V gene sequence: CDR1 SGDLS, CDR2 YYNGEE. Trimming stripped 7 bases from V and 4 bases from J, with 13 bases between. This CDR3 contains 13 residues. The CDR3 DNA follows: TGTGCCAGCCAGCGAACGGGGGCAGATACGCAGTATTTT. Its translation is CASQRTGADTQYF.

This clonotype was detected many times. The V gene is TRBV7-9, the J gene TRBJ1-2; D unresolved. CDR3 size: 10 residues. Germline V gene lookup returns CDR1 SEHNR and CDR2 FQNEAQ (reference sequence). V lost 5 bases and J 5 bases, leaving 3 bases between the germline ends. DNA for the CDR3: TGTGCCAGCAGCCGGTATGGCTACACCTTC. Translating it yields CASSRYGYTF.